These T cell receptor beta chains were read from a single sample in a study of TIL therapy for anti-PD-1-resistant metastatic lung cancer. The data were produced by immunoSEQ multiplex PCR, yet TCRdb's version contains in-frame clones alone and is incomplete. This table has about 52,000 clones, 79% appearing once. This specimen was blood, taken at baseline. These TCRs come from a woman between 30 and 80 years old with non-small cell lung cancer. Both conserved end residues are part of each CDR3. The D gene is left open where the match is weak. Clone size is given for some rows only: seen once, a few or many times, or a class if the clone is expanded.

V gene	clone size	D gene	J gene	CDR3 protein	CDR3 DNA
TRBV7-2	once	TRBD2	TRBJ2-1	CASSPIPELAGLYNEQFF	TGTGCCAGCAGCCCGATTCCAGAACTAGCGGGCTTATACAATGAGCAGTTCTTC
TRBV5-1	.	.	TRBJ2-5	CASSPESSSGETQYF	TGCGCCAGCAGCCCCGAGAGTAGTTCTGGGGAGACCCAGTACTTC
TRBV27	few	.	TRBJ1-1	CASSLFRATEAFF	TGTGCCAGCAGTTTATTCAGGGCCACTGAAGCTTTCTTT
TRBV7-2	.	.	TRBJ2-7	CASSWNRAYEQYF	TGTGCCAGCAGCTGGAACAGGGCCTACGAGCAGTACTTC
TRBV6-1	.	.	TRBJ2-1	CASTGVRENEQFF	TGTGCCAGCACTGGCGTTCGGGAGAATGAGCAGTTCTTC
TRBV5-1	.	.	TRBJ2-7	CASSLAPGGTYEQYF	TGCGCCAGCAGCTTGGCGCCAGGCGGAACCTACGAGCAGTACTTC
TRBV9	.	TRBD1	TRBJ1-1	CASSEPWDSPKNTEAFF	TGTGCCAGCAGCGAGCCATGGGACAGCCCAAAGAACACTGAAGCTTTCTTT
TRBV10-3	.	TRBD1	TRBJ1-5	CAISEGRGQGQPQHF	TGTGCCATCAGTGAGGGGAGGGGGCAGGGTCAGCCCCAGCATTTT
TRBV5-5	.	.	TRBJ1-2	CASSLSGYGYTF	TGTGCCAGCAGCTTGTCCGGCTATGGCTACACCTTC
TRBV6-6	.	.	TRBJ1-1	CASSSRGAGNTEAFF	TGTGCTTCGAGCTCGAGGGGCGCGGGGAACACTGAAGCTTTCTTT
TRBV5-1	.	TRBD1	TRBJ1-6	CASSLLQGVNSPLHF	TGCGCCAGCAGCTTGTTGCAGGGGGTCAACTCACCCCTCCACTTT
TRBV7-3	.	.	TRBJ1-1	CASSFNPGAEAFF	TGTGCCAGCAGCTTTAACCCGGGGGCCGAAGCTTTCTTT
TRBV7-2	once	TRBD2	TRBJ2-5	CASSLVLGGGAMVETQYF	TGTGCCAGCAGCTTAGTTCTGGGCGGGGGGGCCATGGTCGAGACCCAGTACTTC
TRBV7-2	.	.	TRBJ1-6	CASSRDNSPLHF	TGTGCCAGCAGCCGAGATAATTCACCCCTCCACTTT
TRBV27	.	.	TRBJ2-1	CASSLSHLGMGNEQFF	TGTGCCAGCAGTTTATCTCATTTGGGGATGGGCAATGAGCAGTTCTTC
TRBV18	.	TRBD1	TRBJ1-1	CASSRSGQGSTEAFF	TGTGCCAGCTCACGGTCCGGACAGGGGAGTACTGAAGCTTTCTTT
TRBV5-4	.	.	TRBJ2-7	CASSLEGGVYEQYF	TGTGCCAGCAGCTTGGAGGGGGGGGTCTACGAGCAGTACTTC
TRBV9	.	.	TRBJ1-1	CASSVRAAETEAFF	TGTGCCAGCAGCGTAAGGGCAGCGGAGACTGAAGCTTTCTTT
TRBV7-9	.	.	TRBJ1-4	CASSLSWAGGEKLFF	TGTGCCAGCAGCTTAAGTTGGGCCGGAGGGGAAAAACTGTTTTTT
TRBV6-1	.	TRBD1	TRBJ2-2	CASRRQGSLTGELFF	TGTGCCAGCAGGAGACAGGGGTCCCTCACCGGGGAGCTGTTTTTT
TRBV15	.	.	TRBJ1-6	CATSRGRTMNSPLHF	TGTGCCACCAGCAGAGGAAGGACAATGAATTCACCCCTCCACTTT
TRBV10-3	.	.	TRBJ2-2	CAISLGRGKTGELFF	TGTGCCATCAGTCTAGGCAGGGGCAAGACCGGGGAGCTGTTTTTT
TRBV6-6	.	.	TRBJ1-1	CASRETITEAFF	TGTGCCAGCAGAGAGACTATAACTGAAGCTTTCTTT
TRBV7-2	few	.	TRBJ2-7	CASSLSSYEQYF	TGTGCCAGCAGCCTCAGCTCCTACGAGCAGTACTTC
TRBV19	.	TRBD1	TRBJ2-2	CASIPTLGQGHTGELFF	TGTGCCAGTATCCCGACTCTGGGACAGGGGCACACCGGGGAGCTGTTTTTT
TRBV20-1	.	.	TRBJ1-2	CSAGRYGYTF	TGCAGTGCTGGCAGATATGGCTACACCTTC
TRBV6-6	.	TRBD2	TRBJ2-7	CASSYGTSASYEQYF	TGTGCCAGCAGTTATGGGACTAGTGCAAGTTACGAGCAGTACTTC
TRBV2	once	TRBD2	TRBJ2-7	CASSYRTSGIWAYEQYF	TGTGCCAGCAGTTACAGGACTAGCGGGATCTGGGCCTACGAGCAGTACTTC
TRBV7-9	.	.	TRBJ2-7	CASSLDIYEQYF	TGTGCCAGCAGCTTAGATATCTACGAGCAGTACTTC
TRBV5-3	.	.	TRBJ2-7	CARSLASSPTGYEQYF	TGTGCCAGAAGCTTGGCAAGCAGTCCGACCGGGTACGAGCAGTACTTC
TRBV7-3	.	.	TRBJ2-1	CASSPRGHNEQFF	TGTGCCAGCAGCCCCCGGGGGCACAATGAGCAGTTCTTC
TRBV5-1	.	.	TRBJ2-3	CASSGPVAFETDTQYF	TGCGCCAGCAGCGGGCCCGTGGCTTTCGAAACAGATACGCAGTATTTT
TRBV19	once	.	TRBJ2-7	CASSIGRPGTYEQYF	TGTGCCAGTAGTATAGGTCGGCCGGGTACCTACGAGCAGTACTTC
TRBV20-1	.	.	TRBJ2-5	CSASQRETQYF	TGCAGTGCTAGCCAGCGGGAGACCCAGTACTTC
TRBV10-1	.	.	TRBJ2-3	CASSEQNTQYF	TGCGCCAGCAGTGAGCAGAATACGCAGTATTTT